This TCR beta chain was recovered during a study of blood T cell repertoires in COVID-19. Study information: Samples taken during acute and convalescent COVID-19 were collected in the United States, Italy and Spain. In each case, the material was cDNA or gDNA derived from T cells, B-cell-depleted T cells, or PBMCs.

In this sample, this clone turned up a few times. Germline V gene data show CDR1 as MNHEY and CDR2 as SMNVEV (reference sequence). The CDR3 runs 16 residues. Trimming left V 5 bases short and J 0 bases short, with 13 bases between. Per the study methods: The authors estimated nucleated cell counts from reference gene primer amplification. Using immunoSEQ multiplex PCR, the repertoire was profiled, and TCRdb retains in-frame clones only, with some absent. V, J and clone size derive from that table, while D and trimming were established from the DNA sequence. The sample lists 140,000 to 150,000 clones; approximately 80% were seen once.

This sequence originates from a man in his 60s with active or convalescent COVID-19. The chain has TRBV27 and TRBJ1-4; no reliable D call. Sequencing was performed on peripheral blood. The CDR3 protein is CASSRRTAATNEKLFF. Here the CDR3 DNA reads TGTGCCAGCAGTAGGAGGACGGCCGCAACTAATGAAAAACTGTTTTTT.